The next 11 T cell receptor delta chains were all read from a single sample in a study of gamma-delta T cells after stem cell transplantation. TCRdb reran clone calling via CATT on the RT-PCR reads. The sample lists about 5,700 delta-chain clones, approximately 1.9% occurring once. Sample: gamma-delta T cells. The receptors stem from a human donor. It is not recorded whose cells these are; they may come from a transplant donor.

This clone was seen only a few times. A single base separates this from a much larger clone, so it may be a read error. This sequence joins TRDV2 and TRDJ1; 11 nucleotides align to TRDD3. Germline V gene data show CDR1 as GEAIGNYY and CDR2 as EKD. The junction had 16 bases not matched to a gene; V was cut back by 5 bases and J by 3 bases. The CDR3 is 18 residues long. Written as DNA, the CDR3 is TGTGCCTGTGGCCCACTGGGGGATAGGAGGTCGGAAGCCGATAAACTCATCTTT. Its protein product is CACGPLGDRRSEADKLIF.

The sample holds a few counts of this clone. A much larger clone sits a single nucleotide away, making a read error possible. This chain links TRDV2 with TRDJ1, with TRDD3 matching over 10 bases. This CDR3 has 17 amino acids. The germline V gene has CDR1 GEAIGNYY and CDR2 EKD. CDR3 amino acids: CACDTLLGDYRTDKPIF. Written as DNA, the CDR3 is TGTGCCTGTGACACCTTACTGGGGGATTACCGCACCGATAAACCCATCTTT.

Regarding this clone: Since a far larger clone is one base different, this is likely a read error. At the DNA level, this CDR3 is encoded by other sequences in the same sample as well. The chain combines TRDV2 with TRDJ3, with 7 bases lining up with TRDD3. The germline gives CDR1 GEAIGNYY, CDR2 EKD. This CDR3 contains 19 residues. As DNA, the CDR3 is TGTGCCTGTGACGATGGGGGACACCGGCTATCCTGGGACACCCGGCAGATGTTTTTC. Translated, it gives CACDDGGHRLSWDTRQMFF.

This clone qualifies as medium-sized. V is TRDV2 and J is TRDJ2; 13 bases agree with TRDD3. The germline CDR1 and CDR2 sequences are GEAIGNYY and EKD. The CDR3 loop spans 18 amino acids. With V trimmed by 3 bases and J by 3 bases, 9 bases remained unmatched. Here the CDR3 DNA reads TGTGCCTGTGACGATATACTGGGGGATACGCAAATGACAGCACAACTCTTCTTT. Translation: CACDDILGDTQMTAQLFF.

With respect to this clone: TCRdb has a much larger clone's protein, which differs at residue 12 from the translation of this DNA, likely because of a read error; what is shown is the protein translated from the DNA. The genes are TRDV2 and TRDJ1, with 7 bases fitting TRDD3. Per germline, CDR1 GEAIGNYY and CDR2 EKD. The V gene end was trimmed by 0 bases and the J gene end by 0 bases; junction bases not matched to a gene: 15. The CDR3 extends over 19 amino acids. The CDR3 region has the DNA TGTGCCTGTGACACCCTTTCCAGGAGTACTGGGGAATACACCGATAAACTCATCTTT. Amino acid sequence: CACDTLSRSTGEYTDKLIF.

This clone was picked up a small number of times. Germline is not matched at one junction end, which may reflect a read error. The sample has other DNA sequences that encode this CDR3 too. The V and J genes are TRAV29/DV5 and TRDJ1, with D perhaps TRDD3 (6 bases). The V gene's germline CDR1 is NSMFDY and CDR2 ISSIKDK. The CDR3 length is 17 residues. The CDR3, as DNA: TGTGCAGCAGCTGGGGCCGCCCCCTTACTGTACACAGATAAACTCATCTTT. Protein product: CAAAGAAPLLYTDKLIF.

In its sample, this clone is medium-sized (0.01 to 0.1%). The CDR3 nucleotides are TGTGCCTGTGACACACCAAGTACTGGGGGACAATGGGATAGCTCCTGGGACACCCGACAGATGTTTTTC. Amino acid sequence: CACDTPSTGGQWDSSWDTRQMFF. The rearrangement links TRDV2 to TRDJ3; 9 bases match TRDD3. The germline gives CDR1 GEAIGNYY, CDR2 EKD. The V gene end was trimmed by 1 base and the J gene end by 0 bases; junction bases not matched to a gene: 18. The CDR3 runs 23 residues.

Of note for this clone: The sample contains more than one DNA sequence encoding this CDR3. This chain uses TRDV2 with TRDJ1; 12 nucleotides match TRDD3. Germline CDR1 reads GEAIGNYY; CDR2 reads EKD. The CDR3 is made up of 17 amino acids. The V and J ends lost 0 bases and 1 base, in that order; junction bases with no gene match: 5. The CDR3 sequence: CACDTLLGDTPTDKLIF. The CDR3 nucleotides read TGTGCCTGTGACACCTTACTGGGGGATACCCCCACCGATAAACTCATCTTT.

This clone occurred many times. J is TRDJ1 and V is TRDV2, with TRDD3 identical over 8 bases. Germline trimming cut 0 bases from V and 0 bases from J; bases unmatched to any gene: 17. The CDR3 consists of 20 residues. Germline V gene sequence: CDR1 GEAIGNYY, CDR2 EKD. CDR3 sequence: CACDTAFRTGGPTNTDKLIF. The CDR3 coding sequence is TGTGCCTGTGACACCGCCTTCCGTACTGGGGGCCCTACTAACACCGATAAACTCATCTTT.

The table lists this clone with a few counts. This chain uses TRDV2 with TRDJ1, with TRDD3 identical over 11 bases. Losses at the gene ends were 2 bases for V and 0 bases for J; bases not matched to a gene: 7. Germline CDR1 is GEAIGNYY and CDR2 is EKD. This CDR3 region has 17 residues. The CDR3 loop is CACDNLGDTDYTDKLIF. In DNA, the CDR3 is TGTGCCTGTGACAATCTGGGGGATACAGATTACACCGATAAACTCATCTTT.

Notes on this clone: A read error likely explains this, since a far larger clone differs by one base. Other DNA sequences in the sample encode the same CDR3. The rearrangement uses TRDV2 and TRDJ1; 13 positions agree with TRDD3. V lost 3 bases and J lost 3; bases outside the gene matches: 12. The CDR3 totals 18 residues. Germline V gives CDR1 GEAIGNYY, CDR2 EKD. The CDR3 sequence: CACDDLLLGDTQSDKLIF. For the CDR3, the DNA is TGTGCCTGTGACGACCTATTACTGGGGGATACGCAGTCCGATAAACTCATCTTT.